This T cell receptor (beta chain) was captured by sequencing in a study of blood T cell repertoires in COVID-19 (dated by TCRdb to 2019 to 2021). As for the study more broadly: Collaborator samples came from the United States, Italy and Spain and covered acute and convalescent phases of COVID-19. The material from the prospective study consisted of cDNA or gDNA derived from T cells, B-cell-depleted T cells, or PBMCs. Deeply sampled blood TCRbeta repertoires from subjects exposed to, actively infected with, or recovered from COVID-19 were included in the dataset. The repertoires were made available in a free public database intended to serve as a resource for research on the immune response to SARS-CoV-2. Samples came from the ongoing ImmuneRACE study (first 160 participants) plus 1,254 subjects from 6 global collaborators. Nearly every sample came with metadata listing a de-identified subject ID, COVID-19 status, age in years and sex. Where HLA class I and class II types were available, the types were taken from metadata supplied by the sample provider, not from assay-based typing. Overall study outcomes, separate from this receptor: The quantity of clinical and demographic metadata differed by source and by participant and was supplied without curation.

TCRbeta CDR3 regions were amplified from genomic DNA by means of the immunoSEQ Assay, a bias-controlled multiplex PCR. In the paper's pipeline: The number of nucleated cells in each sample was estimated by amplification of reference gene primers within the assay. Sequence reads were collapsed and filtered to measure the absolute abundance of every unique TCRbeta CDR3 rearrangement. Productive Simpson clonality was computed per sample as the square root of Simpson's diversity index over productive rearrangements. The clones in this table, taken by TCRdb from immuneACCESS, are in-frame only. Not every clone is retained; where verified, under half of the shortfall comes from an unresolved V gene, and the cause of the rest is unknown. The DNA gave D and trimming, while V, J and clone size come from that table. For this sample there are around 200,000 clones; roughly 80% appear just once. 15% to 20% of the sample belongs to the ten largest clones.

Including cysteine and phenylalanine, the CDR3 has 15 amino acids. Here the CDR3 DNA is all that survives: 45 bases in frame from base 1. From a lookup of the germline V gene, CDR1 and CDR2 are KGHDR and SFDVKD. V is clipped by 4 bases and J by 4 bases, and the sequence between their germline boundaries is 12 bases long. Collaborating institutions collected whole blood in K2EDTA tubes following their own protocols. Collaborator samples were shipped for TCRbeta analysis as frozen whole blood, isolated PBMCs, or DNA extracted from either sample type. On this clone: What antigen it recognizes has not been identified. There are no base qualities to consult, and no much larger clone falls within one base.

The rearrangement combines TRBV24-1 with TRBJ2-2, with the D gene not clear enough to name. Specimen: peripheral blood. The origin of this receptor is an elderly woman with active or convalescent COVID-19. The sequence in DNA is TGTGCCACCAGTGACCCCAGAGGCCCCACCGGGGAGCTGTTTTTT. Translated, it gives CATSDPRGPTGELFF.